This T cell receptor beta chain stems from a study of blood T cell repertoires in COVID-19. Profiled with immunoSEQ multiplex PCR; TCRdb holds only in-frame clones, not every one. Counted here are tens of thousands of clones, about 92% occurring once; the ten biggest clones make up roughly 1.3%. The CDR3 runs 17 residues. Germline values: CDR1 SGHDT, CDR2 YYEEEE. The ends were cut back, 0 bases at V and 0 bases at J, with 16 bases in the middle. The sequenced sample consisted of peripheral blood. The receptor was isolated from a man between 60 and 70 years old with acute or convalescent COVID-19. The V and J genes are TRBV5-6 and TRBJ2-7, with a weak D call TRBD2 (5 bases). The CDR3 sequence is CASSLGQAGLSSYEQYF. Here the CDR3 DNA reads TGTGCCAGCAGCTTGGGGCAGGCAGGACTTAGCTCCTACGAGCAGTACTTC.